The rows below give T cell receptor beta chains drawn from one sample of a study of T cell changes during pregnancy in multiple sclerosis. TCRdb's copy holds only in-frame clones and misses some; the assay was immunoSEQ multiplex PCR. This sample has roughly 40,000 clones, with approximately 92% found just once. The specimen was CD4+ T cells from peripheral blood mononuclear cells, collected after pregnancy. All receptors derive from a female donor in good health, enrolled as a control in a pregnancy study. Each CDR3 is given with its conserved first and last residue. D genes are given only for firm matches. Size is stated for part of the rows, as once, few or many counts, or as a class when the clone is expanded.

v_call	clone_size	d_call	j_call	cdr3_aa	cdr3_nt
TRBV15	few	NA	TRBJ1-6	CATSPGGTYNSPLHF	TGTGCCACCAGCCCGGGGGGGACCTATAATTCACCCCTCCACTTT
TRBV18	once	NA	TRBJ2-3	CASSSQRAGPSTDTQYF	TGTGCCAGCTCATCCCAGAGGGCGGGGCCAAGCACAGATACGCAGTATTTT
TRBV5-1	once	NA	TRBJ2-5	CASSLAGEPQETQYF	TGCGCCAGCAGCTTGGCCGGGGAGCCCCAAGAGACCCAGTACTTC
TRBV4-1	NA	TRBD1	TRBJ1-6	CASSQVTRQGRNSPLHF	TGCGCCAGCAGCCAAGTTACGAGACAGGGGCGGAATTCACCCCTCCACTTT
TRBV7-2	NA	NA	TRBJ1-3	CASSLDTATIYF	TGTGCCAGCAGCTTAGACACCGCCACCATATATTTT
TRBV5-8	NA	NA	TRBJ1-1	CASSLGLNTEAFF	TGTGCCAGCAGCTTGGGGCTGAACACTGAAGCTTTCTTT
TRBV5-6	NA	NA	TRBJ2-1	CASSLGLGSYNEQFF	TGTGCCAGCAGCTTGGGCCTAGGAAGCTACAATGAGCAGTTCTTC
TRBV6-6	NA	NA	TRBJ1-1	CASRGARGTAFF	TGTGCCAGCAGGGGGGCCCGGGGTACGGCTTTCTTT
TRBV28	NA	NA	TRBJ1-2	CASSFPYGYTF	TGTGCCAGCAGTTTCCCGTATGGCTACACCTTC
TRBV5-1	once	TRBD2	TRBJ2-1	CASRLAGFSYNEQFF	TGCGCCAGCAGACTAGCGGGGTTCTCCTACAATGAGCAGTTCTTC
TRBV15	once	TRBD1	TRBJ1-6	CATSRASTGVGSPLHF	TGTGCCACCAGCAGAGCAAGTACAGGGGTCGGTTCACCCCTCCACTTT
TRBV7-2	once	NA	TRBJ2-1	CASSRDSNEQFF	TGTGCCAGCAGCAGAGATAGCAATGAGCAGTTCTTC
TRBV5-4	NA	NA	TRBJ2-7	CASSLLQSSYEQYF	TGTGCCAGCAGCTTGCTACAGAGCTCCTACGAGCAGTACTTC
TRBV29-1	NA	TRBD1	TRBJ1-3	CSFRGRSGNTIYF	TGCAGCTTCAGGGGGCGTTCTGGAAACACCATATATTTT
TRBV28	NA	TRBD1	TRBJ2-7	CASSGTGDLYEQYF	TGTGCCAGCAGTGGGACAGGGGATCTCTACGAGCAGTACTTC
TRBV11-2	NA	TRBD1	TRBJ1-1	CASSTYRGQNTEAFF	TGTGCCAGCAGCACCTACAGGGGGCAGAACACTGAAGCTTTCTTT
TRBV4-1	NA	NA	TRBJ1-1	CASSQDNNRVGTEAFF	TGCGCCAGCAGCCAAGATAATAACAGGGTAGGAACTGAAGCTTTCTTT
TRBV2	NA	NA	TRBJ1-1	CASSYLETEAFF	TGTGCCAGCAGTTATCTGGAGACTGAAGCTTTCTTT
TRBV20-1	NA	NA	TRBJ1-1	CSAGRTEAFF	TGCAGTGCCGGGAGGACTGAAGCTTTCTTT
TRBV27	NA	TRBD1	TRBJ2-2	CASRTGGPGELFF	TGTGCCAGCAGAACAGGGGGCCCCGGGGAGCTGTTTTTT
TRBV11-2	NA	NA	TRBJ2-1	CASSLRADSSYNEQFF	TGTGCCAGCAGCTTACGTGCGGACAGCTCCTACAATGAGCAGTTCTTC
TRBV28	NA	NA	TRBJ2-4	CASSGSRGIKVGAKNIQYF	TGTGCCAGCAGTGGTTCACGGGGGATAAAGGTGGGAGCCAAAAACATTCAGTACTTC
TRBV29-1	NA	TRBD2	TRBJ2-7	CSVGTSGGPYEQYF	TGCAGCGTCGGAACTAGCGGGGGACCCTACGAGCAGTACTTC
TRBV7-2	NA	TRBD2	TRBJ2-1	CASSLQVAGAYNEQFF	TGTGCCAGCAGCTTACAAGTAGCGGGGGCTTACAATGAGCAGTTCTTC
TRBV5-5	once	TRBD1	TRBJ2-1	CASSRQGGSYNEQFF	TGTGCCAGCAGCCGACAGGGTGGGTCCTACAATGAGCAGTTCTTC
TRBV10-2	NA	TRBD1	TRBJ1-2	CASRGPGQEGAAMAYTF	TGCGCCAGCAGGGGACCGGGACAGGAGGGAGCAGCGATGGCTTACACCTTC
TRBV5-1	NA	NA	TRBJ1-3	CASSLSYRRSSGNTIYF	TGCGCCAGCAGCCTTTCATACAGGCGAAGCTCTGGAAACACCATATATTTT
TRBV7-9	NA	NA	TRBJ2-6	CASSHRTTGSSGANVLTF	TGTGCCAGCAGCCACAGGACGACAGGTAGCTCTGGGGCCAACGTCCTGACTTTC
TRBV11-3	NA	NA	TRBJ2-1	CASSSRLEGDEQFF	TGTGCCAGCAGCTCTCGACTAGAAGGCGATGAGCAGTTCTTC
TRBV29-1	few	TRBD1	TRBJ1-4	CSVGDRVATNEKLFF	TGCAGCGTCGGGGACAGGGTGGCAACTAATGAAAAACTGTTTTTT
TRBV4-3	NA	TRBD2	TRBJ2-5	CASSQEKTSGMETQYF	TGCGCCAGCAGCCAAGAAAAGACTAGCGGGATGGAGACCCAGTACTTC
TRBV11-2	NA	TRBD2	TRBJ2-1	CASSWGTSLNEQFF	TGTGCCAGCAGCTGGGGGACTAGTTTGAATGAGCAGTTCTTC
TRBV20-1	NA	NA	TRBJ1-2	CSARVRGGYTF	TGCAGTGCTAGGGTGCGGGGTGGCTACACCTTC
TRBV19	NA	TRBD1	TRBJ2-1	CASSMDRGPYNEQFF	TGTGCCAGTAGTATGGACAGGGGGCCGTACAATGAGCAGTTCTTC
TRBV5-1	NA	NA	TRBJ2-6	CASSSPAGANVLTF	TGCGCCAGCAGCTCCCCGGCTGGGGCCAACGTCCTGACTTTC